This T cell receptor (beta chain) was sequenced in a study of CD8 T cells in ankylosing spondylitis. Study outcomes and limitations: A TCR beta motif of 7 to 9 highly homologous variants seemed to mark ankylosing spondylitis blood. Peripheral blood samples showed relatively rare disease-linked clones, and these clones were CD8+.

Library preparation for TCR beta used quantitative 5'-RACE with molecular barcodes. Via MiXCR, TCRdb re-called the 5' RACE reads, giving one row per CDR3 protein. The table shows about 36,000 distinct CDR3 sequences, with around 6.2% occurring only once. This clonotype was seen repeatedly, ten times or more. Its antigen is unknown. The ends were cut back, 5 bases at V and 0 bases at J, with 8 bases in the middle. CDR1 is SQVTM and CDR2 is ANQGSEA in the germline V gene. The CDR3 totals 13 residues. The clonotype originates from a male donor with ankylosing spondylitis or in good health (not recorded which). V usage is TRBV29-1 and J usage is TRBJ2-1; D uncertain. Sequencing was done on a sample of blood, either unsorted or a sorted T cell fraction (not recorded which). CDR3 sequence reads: CSVWEGSYNEQFF. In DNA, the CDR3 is TGCAGCGTTTGGGAAGGCTCCTACAATGAGCAGTTCTTC.